Below are 21 T cell receptor beta chains sequenced from a single sample in a study of blood T cell repertoires in COVID-19. The assay was immunoSEQ multiplex PCR, and TCRdb's table has in-frame clones only and misses some. The profile shows over 50,000 clones, approximately 89% of them singletons. Sequenced sample: peripheral blood. The receptors come from a man between 60 and 75 years old with acute or convalescent COVID-19.

In this sample, this clone turned up once. The chain uses TRBV6-5 and TRBJ2-5, with TRBD1 matching 11 bases. J was trimmed by 5 bases and V by 6 bases; bases with no gene match: 8. CDR1 is MNHEY, CDR2 SVGAGI, per germline. The CDR3 has 15 residues. CDR3 sequence (DNA): TGTGCCAGCAGACGCGGACAGGGGGCATCGGAGACCCAGTACTTC. Protein: CASRRGQGASETQYF.

The gene calls are TRBV6-2 or TRBV6-3 and TRBJ2-1; TRBD2 matches 7 bases. The J segment lost 10 bases and the V segment lost 5 bases, leaving 11 bases of the junction unmatched. This CDR3 has 14 amino acids. Germline CDR1 and CDR2: MNHEY and SVGEGT. CDR3 DNA: TGTGCCAGCAGTCCATCGGTTGGCGGGAGCGAGCAGTTCTTC. Translated, it gives CASSPSVGGSEQFF.

The V gene is TRBV24-1, the J gene TRBJ1-2; no clear D gene. Trimming took off 9 bases at V and 4 bases at J, with 14 bases between the two ends. Germline V gene lookup returns CDR1 KGHDR and CDR2 SFDVKD. This CDR3 has 13 amino acids. Here the CDR3 DNA reads TGTGCCACCGATCGACTTTTTTCCTATGGCTACACCTTC. Amino acid sequence: CATDRLFSYGYTF.

The chain has TRBV6-2 or TRBV6-3 and TRBJ1-1; maybe TRBD1 (5 bases). This CDR3 has 16 amino acids. V was clipped by 5 bases and J by 5 bases, with 21 bases between them. Germline lookup yields CDR1 MNHEY and CDR2 SVGEGT. CDR3 DNA sequence: TGTGCCAGCAGTCATCGCCCCCCTCAGGGAAATACTGAAGCTTTCTTT. It encodes CASSHRPPQGNTEAFF.

This chain joins TRBV14 and TRBJ2-3; the match to TRBD1 covers 7 bases. The CDR3 is 17 amino acids. V was clipped by 3 bases and J by 2 bases; unmatched bases: 11. Germline V gene data show CDR1 as SGHDN and CDR2 as FVKESK. CDR3 region: CASSHTLGTAYTDTQYF. The CDR3 nucleotides read TGTGCCAGCAGCCACACCCTAGGGACAGCTTACACAGATACGCAGTATTTT.

This clone appeared a single time. V is TRBV7-9 and J is TRBJ1-4; D gene ambiguous. CDR3 length: 15 amino acids. Germline V gene sequence: CDR1 SEHNR, CDR2 FQNEAQ (reference sequence). Trimming removed 5 bases from V and 8 bases from J, with 18 bases in between. As DNA, the CDR3 is TGTGCCAGCAGCCTCCGGGAAGGTCAGGAGGAAAAACTGTTTTTT. Its translation: CASSLREGQEEKLFF.

This chain connects TRBV6-5 to TRBJ1-1; D is uncertain. The germline gives CDR1 MNHEY, CDR2 SVGAGI. V was trimmed by 8 bases and J by 7 bases, leaving 14 bases between them. CDR3 length: 12 residues. CDR3 region: CASSETSGEAFF. DNA of the CDR3: TGTGCCAGCTCGGAAACCTCAGGTGAAGCTTTCTTT.

V gene TRBV5-6 combines with J gene TRBJ2-3; 9 bases line up with TRBD1. Trimming cost V 6 bases and J 4 bases; bases outside gene matches: 9. This CDR3 contains 15 residues. Germline CDR1 is SGHDT and CDR2 is YYEEEE. The CDR3 sequence: CASIQTGGFADTQYF. The CDR3 nucleotides are TGTGCCAGCATCCAGACAGGGGGTTTTGCAGATACGCAGTATTTT.

The CDR3 is CAWSPGNEQFF. As DNA, the CDR3 is TGTGCCTGGAGTCCGGGCAATGAGCAGTTCTTC. This rearrangement joins TRBV30 to TRBJ2-1; D unresolved. CDR1 is GTSNPN, CDR2 SVGIG, per germline (reference sequence). The CDR3 length is 11 residues. V was trimmed by 2 bases and J by 6 bases, leaving 5 bases between them.

The gene calls are TRBV18 and TRBJ1-3; 7 nucleotides match TRBD1. The CDR3 consists of 14 residues. J gave up 11 bases and V 3 bases, and 10 bases lay outside the gene matches. Per germline, CDR1 KGHSH and CDR2 LQKENI. CDR3 nucleotide sequence: TGTGCCAGCTCACCCGGGACAGCGTCGGGCGCCATATATTTT. Its translation: CASSPGTASGAIYF. Combining the CDR3 with reference TRBV18 and TRBJ1-3 gives the whole variable domain NAGVMQNPRHLVRRRGQEARLRCSPMKGHSHVYWYRQLPEEGLKFMVYLQKENIIDESGMPKERFSAEFPKEGPSILRIQQVVRGDSAAYFCASSPGTASGAIYFGEGSWLTVV.

Only a few counts were recorded for this clone. The genes are TRBV4-2 and TRBJ1-6; a weak D match, TRBD1 (5 bases). Looked up from germline, CDR1 is LGHNA and CDR2 is YNFKEQ. The CDR3 length is 14 residues. V was trimmed by 0 bases and J by 10 bases, leaving 10 bases between them. The CDR3 DNA reads as TGTGCCAGCAGCCAAGAGACAGCAGGCTCACCCCTCCACTTT. Translation gives CASSQETAGSPLHF.

CDR3 region: CASSELSRDEQYF. The DNA of the CDR3 is TGCGCCAGCAGTGAGCTTAGCCGCGACGAGCAGTACTTC. The genes are TRBV10-2 and TRBJ2-7; no firm D call. CDR1 and CDR2 (germline): WSHSY, SAAADI. The CDR3 covers 13 residues. V was pared by 2 bases and J by 5 bases, with 10 bases between.

The chain joins TRBV25-1 to TRBJ2-1; no definite D call. This CDR3 spans 17 amino acids. The V end was cut by 6 bases, the J end by 1 base, with 19 bases between. From germline, CDR1 is MGHDK and CDR2 SYGVNS. The chain's CDR3 is CASSSEIAGWSYNEQFF. The CDR3 DNA reads TGTGCCAGCAGCAGTGAGATTGCCGGGTGGTCCTACAATGAGCAGTTCTTC.

V gene TRBV7-2 combines with J gene TRBJ1-1, with unresolved D. V lost 1 base and J lost 1, with 10 bases in between. Per germline, CDR1 SGHTA and CDR2 FQGNSA. The CDR3 is 15 residues long. In nucleotides, the CDR3 is TGTGCCAGCAGCTTAGGAAAGGGAGGGAACACTGAAGCTTTCTTT. Its protein product is CASSLGKGGNTEAFF.

V gene TRBV2 combines with J gene TRBJ1-2, with 8 positions matching TRBD1. Germline CDR1 and CDR2: SNHLY and FYNNEI. The CDR3 is 15 residues long. V shed 2 bases and J 4 bases; nucleotides not matched to a gene: 6. The CDR3 DNA sequence: TGTGCCAGCAGTGAACTACGGGGACAGGCCTATGGCTACACCTTC. This translates into CASSELRGQAYGYTF.

V and J are TRBV11-2 and TRBJ1-2; 10 nucleotides align to TRBD1. V gave up 5 bases and J gave up 1 base; unmatched junction bases: 10. Germline V gene lookup returns CDR1 SGHAT and CDR2 FQNNGV. The CDR3 loop spans 17 amino acids. CDR3 sequence (DNA): TGTGCCAGCAGCCCATTGACAGGGGGCGCGAATAACTATGGCTACACCTTC. Encoded protein: CASSPLTGGANNYGYTF.

The V gene is TRBV2, the J gene TRBJ2-5, with 9 bases matching TRBD2. The ends lost 7 bases at V and 5 bases at J; junction bases unmatched: 8. Germline-derived CDR1 and CDR2 are SNHLY and FYNNEI. The CDR3 is 14 amino acids. The CDR3 sequence is CASKRAGGRETQYF. The DNA for the CDR3 is TGTGCCAGCAAACGAGCGGGGGGTAGGGAGACCCAGTACTTC.

The chain has TRBV24-1 and TRBJ2-5; the D gene is possibly TRBD1 (5 bases). The CDR3 runs 17 residues. Trimming pared 0 bases from V and 5 bases from J, leaving 18 bases between. CDR1 KGHDR and CDR2 SFDVKD come from the germline V gene. The CDR3 is CATSDLRQGTTRETQYF. In DNA form, the CDR3 reads TGTGCCACCAGTGATTTGAGGCAGGGCACTACCCGGGAGACCCAGTACTTC.

This clone was recorded once. The same CDR3 is also encoded by other DNA sequences in this sample. The V call is TRBV27, the J call TRBJ2-3; the match to TRBD2 covers 7 bases. The CDR3 totals 15 residues. Germline V CDR1 and CDR2: MNHEY, SMNVEV (reference sequence). V shed 3 bases and J 1 base; nucleotides not matched to a gene: 4. CDR3 in DNA: TGTGCCAGCAGTTTCGGAACTAGCGGCACAGATACGCAGTATTTT. This encodes CASSFGTSGTDTQYF.

The V and J genes are TRBV29-1 and TRBJ2-1, with D tentatively TRBD2 (5 bases). The V end was cut by 4 bases, the J end by 7 bases, with 14 bases between. The CDR3 loop spans 13 amino acids. Germline-derived CDR1 and CDR2 are SQVTM and ANQGSEA. CDR3 sequence (DNA): TGCAGCGTTGTTACAAACGAGGGTAATGAGCAGTTCTTC. It is translated as CSVVTNEGNEQFF.

This chain links TRBV5-1 with TRBJ2-2; D is unresolved. The length of the CDR3 is 15 residues. V was clipped by 2 bases and J by 0 bases, with 8 bases between them. Germline values: CDR1 SGHRS, CDR2 YFSETQ. The CDR3 here is CASSFTNPNTGELFF. DNA of the CDR3: TGCGCCAGCAGCTTTACTAACCCGAACACCGGGGAGCTGTTTTTT.